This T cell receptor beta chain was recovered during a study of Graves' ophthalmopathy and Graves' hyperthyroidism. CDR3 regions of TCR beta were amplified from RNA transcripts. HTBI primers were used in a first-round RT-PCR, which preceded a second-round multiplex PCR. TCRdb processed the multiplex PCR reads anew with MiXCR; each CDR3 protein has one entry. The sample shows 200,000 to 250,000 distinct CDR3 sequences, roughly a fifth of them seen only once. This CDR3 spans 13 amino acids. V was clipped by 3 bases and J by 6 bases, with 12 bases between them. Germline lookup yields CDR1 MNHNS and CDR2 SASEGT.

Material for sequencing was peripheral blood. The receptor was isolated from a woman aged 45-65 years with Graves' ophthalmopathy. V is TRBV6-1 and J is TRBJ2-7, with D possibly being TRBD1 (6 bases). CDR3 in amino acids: CASSELYRVEQYF. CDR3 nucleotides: TGTGCCAGCAGTGAGCTCTACAGGGTCGAGCAGTACTTC.